This T cell receptor (beta chain) was documented in a study of OX40 agonist ivuxolimab in advanced cancers. Here immunoSEQ multiplex PCR was the method, and the copy in TCRdb shows in-frame clones only, minus some. The sample lists under 150,000 clones; over 75% were seen once. Overall study findings and caveats: Compared with others, partial responders at 0.1-3.0 mg/kg displayed clonal expansion among the lowest. At 0.1 to 3.0 mg/kg and by week 6, CD4+ and CD8+ T cells in the blood had expanded clonally.

Remarks on this clone: Its target is unknown.

The CDR3 covers 14 residues. The rearrangement joins TRBV21-1 to TRBJ2-2. TRBV21-1 is a recognized pseudogene. Sequencing used CD4+ or CD8+ T cells sorted from blood, obtained in a trial of the OX40 agonist ivuxolimab. The origin of this receptor is an adult with an advanced solid tumor such as melanoma, head and neck, liver or kidney cancer. The CDR3: CASRHAGNTGELFF. As DNA, the CDR3 is TGTGCCAGCAGACACGCCGGAAACACCGGGGAGCTGTTTTTT.